Listed below are T cell receptor beta chains from one sample, sequenced in a study of T cell repertoires in ileal Crohn's disease. Using immunoSEQ multiplex PCR, the repertoire was profiled, and TCRdb retains in-frame clones only, with some absent. The sample has 4,500 to 6,500 clones, 87% seen once; the top ten hold 4% to 4.5%. Sequenced material: ileal tissue. These receptors all come from an adult with Crohn's disease. Each CDR3 is given with its conserved first and last residue. The order of the fields is CDR3 DNA, CDR3 protein, D gene, V gene, J gene, clone size. D genes are given only for firm matches. Clone size is shown for a subset of rows, as once, few, many or a class of expanded clone.

TGCGCCAGCAGCCCTAGCGGGGGTGATACCTACAATGAGCAGTTCTTC	CASSPSGGDTYNEQFF	TRBD2	TRBV5-1	TRBJ2-1	NA
TGCGCCAGCAGTGAGCGGGGACAGGGGAGCAATCAGCCCCAGCATTTT	CASSERGQGSNQPQHF	TRBD1	TRBV10-2	TRBJ1-5	NA
TGTGCCAGCCATAAGTGGGGCGAAGAGACCCAGTACTTC	CASHKWGEETQYF	NA	TRBV7-2	TRBJ2-5	NA
TGTGCCATCAGTGACTCACGTACCGTCGATGAGCAGTTCTTC	CAISDSRTVDEQFF	NA	TRBV10-3	TRBJ2-1	NA
TGTGCCAGCAGCCTAGGACGGCAGTACAATCAGCCCCAGCATTTT	CASSLGRQYNQPQHF	NA	TRBV7-2	TRBJ1-5	NA
TGTGCCAGTAGTATCGAGTGGATTAATTCACCCCTCCACTTT	CASSIEWINSPLHF	NA	TRBV19	TRBJ1-6	once
TGCGCCAGCAGCACACAGGGAGCGGGGTACGAGCAGTACTTC	CASSTQGAGYEQYF	NA	TRBV5-1	TRBJ2-7	NA
TGTGCCAGCAGCTCAAGGACAGGGAATGGCTACACCTTC	CASSSRTGNGYTF	TRBD1	TRBV7-2	TRBJ1-2	NA
TGTGCCACCAGCACCCCAGGGGGGACTAGCACCACCACAGATACGCAGTATTTT	CATSTPGGTSTTTDTQYF	TRBD2	TRBV15	TRBJ2-3	NA
TGTGCCAGCAGCCAAGAGCGGGGCCCTGGCGGGGGCTACACCTTC	CASSQERGPGGGYTF	NA	TRBV4-2	TRBJ1-2	once
TGCACCAGCAGCCACCTACCCTCCGGGAGCAACTATGGCTACACCTTC	CTSSHLPSGSNYGYTF	NA	TRBV1	TRBJ1-2	NA
TGCGCCAGCAGCCACTACAGGGGTGGCACCGGGGAGCTGTTTTTT	CASSHYRGGTGELFF	TRBD1	TRBV4-3	TRBJ2-2	NA
TGTGCCAGCAGTTTAACCCCCCCGTGGACCCAGTACTTC	CASSLTPPWTQYF	NA	TRBV28	TRBJ2-5	NA
TGTGCCAGCAGCTTACGACTACAAGAGACCCAGTACTTC	CASSLRLQETQYF	NA	TRBV7-9	TRBJ2-5	NA
TGCAGCGTTGTGAGGTGGGGGGACACCGGGGAGCTGTTTTTT	CSVVRWGDTGELFF	NA	TRBV29-1	TRBJ2-2	NA
TGTGCCAGCAGTTACTCGACCAGGGTGAACTATGGCTACACCTTC	CASSYSTRVNYGYTF	NA	TRBV6-5	TRBJ1-2	once
TGCGCCAGCAGCCAAGAGTTTGAGGGACACTTCTCCTACGAGCAGTACTTC	CASSQEFEGHFSYEQYF	NA	TRBV4-1	TRBJ2-7	NA
TGTGCCAGCAGTGAATACCCAGGGGGCTTCGGGTACGAGCAGTACTTC	CASSEYPGGFGYEQYF	TRBD1	TRBV6-1	TRBJ2-7	NA
TGTGCCAGCAGGACAACCAGAGCGGAGTACTTC	CASRTTRAEYF	NA	TRBV2	TRBJ2-7	NA
TGTGCCAGCAGCCCGACAGGGCGGTCTCTACATTTT	CASSPTGRSLHF	TRBD1	TRBV7-2	TRBJ1-5	few
TGTGCCAGCAGCACCCCGGGGAGGATTGGCACCGGGGAGCTGTTTTTT	CASSTPGRIGTGELFF	NA	TRBV7-9	TRBJ2-2	NA
TGTGCCAGCAGCCCCGTAGGGAGCTCCTACAATGAGCAGTTCTTC	CASSPVGSSYNEQFF	NA	TRBV7-9	TRBJ2-1	NA
TGCAGCGTTGCACAGGGTATCGACGAGCAGTACTTC	CSVAQGIDEQYF	NA	TRBV29-1	TRBJ2-7	NA
TGTGCCAGCAGCAAGTTCCCACCTAACCACCGTCCAGATACGCAGTATTTT	CASSKFPPNHRPDTQYF	NA	TRBV21-1	TRBJ2-3	NA
TGTGCCAGCATTCGACTGGGGGGAGTTGAGGAAAAACTGTTTTTT	CASIRLGGVEEKLFF	NA	TRBV2	TRBJ1-4	NA
TGCGCCAGCATGATGGGCCTCCCCGTGGATGAGCAGTTCTTC	CASMMGLPVDEQFF	NA	TRBV5-1	TRBJ2-1	NA
TGTGCCAGCAGCTTATGGGGGGCCACAACTAATGAAAAACTGTTTTTT	CASSLWGATTNEKLFF	NA	TRBV7-8	TRBJ1-4	NA